A single sample is the source of the 22 T cell receptor beta chains below, sequenced in a study of blood T cell repertoires in COVID-19 (dated by TCRdb to the early 2020s). Library creation used the immunoSEQ multiplex PCR assay. The clones in this table, taken by TCRdb from immuneACCESS, are in-frame only. Not every clone is retained; where verified, under half of the shortfall comes from an unresolved V gene, and the cause of the rest is unknown. The sample table holds roughly 25,000 clones, of which 90% were seen once. The top ten constitute around 11% of the sample. Sequenced: peripheral blood. Receptors originate from a man aged 65-85 years with acute or convalescent COVID-19.

This clone was counted once. This chain uses TRBV28 with TRBJ1-6; D remains unclear. Trimming stripped 4 bases from V and 7 bases from J, with 20 bases between. In germline, CDR1 is MDHEN, CDR2 SYDVKM. The CDR3 totals 17 residues. CDR3 coding DNA: TGTGCCAGCAGTTCATATCTGACGGGATACTTAAATTCACCCCTCCACTTT. Translating it yields CASSSYLTGYLNSPLHF.

The V gene is TRBV19, the J gene TRBJ2-3, with no clear D. CDR3 size: 15 residues. V was cut by 0 bases and J by 1 base, with 8 bases left in between. Per germline, CDR1 LNHDA and CDR2 SQIVND (reference sequence). CDR3 coding DNA: TGTGCCAGTAGTATAGAGAGTAGTGGCACAGATACGCAGTATTTT. It codes for CASSIESSGTDTQYF.

J is TRBJ2-3 and V is TRBV24-1, with a possible D match to TRBD1 (5 bases). V shed 0 bases and J shed 0 bases, with 12 bases lying between them. Germline V gene sequence: CDR1 KGHDR, CDR2 SFDVKD. The CDR3 runs 17 residues. CDR3 nucleotides: TGTGCCACCAGTGATTTGCCAGGGAAGACTAGCACAGATACGCAGTATTTT. Translated, it gives CATSDLPGKTSTDTQYF.

The V and J genes are TRBV7-6 and TRBJ2-3; 12 nucleotides agree with TRBD2. Germline assignment: CDR1 SGHVS and CDR2 FNYEAQ. Trimming took 4 bases from V and 4 from J; bases not matched to a gene: 0. This CDR3 comprises 14 residues. The CDR3 spells CASSSSGRADTQYF. The CDR3 DNA reads as TGTGCCAGCAGCTCTAGCGGGAGGGCAGATACGCAGTATTTT.

The rearrangement joins TRBV7-7 to TRBJ2-5; TRBD1 matches 7 bases. The junction had 6 bases not matched to a gene; V was cut back by 0 bases and J by 2 bases. Germline V gene sequence: CDR1 SSHAT, CDR2 FNYEAQ (reference sequence). This CDR3 comprises 16 residues. CDR3 DNA sequence: TGTGCCAGCAGCTTAGCTCCAGGGGGTTTACAAGAGACCCAGTACTTC. Its translation is CASSLAPGGLQETQYF.

A single count supports this clone. This chain connects TRBV6-5 to TRBJ1-2, with 9 bases lining up with TRBD1. Trimming at V came to 3 bases and at J to 2 bases, leaving 4 bases not matched to a gene. Germline values: CDR1 MNHEY, CDR2 SVGAGI. The CDR3 sequence is 15 residues long. DNA for the CDR3: TGTGCCAGCAGTTATGACAGGGGGGGCAACTATGGCTACACCTTC. Translated: CASSYDRGGNYGYTF.

V and J are TRBV9 and TRBJ2-7, with no clear D. The CDR3 length is 12 residues. The germline CDR1 and CDR2 sequences are SGDLS and YYNGEE. The ends were cut back, 0 bases at V and 5 bases at J, with 6 bases in the middle. CDR3 residues: CASSVDGDEQYF. For the CDR3, the DNA is TGTGCCAGCAGCGTAGACGGAGACGAGCAGTACTTC.

This clone turned up a few times. This chain joins TRBV19 and TRBJ1-2; D not certain. Trimming pared 7 bases from V and 4 bases from J, leaving 16 bases between. Germline CDR1 LNHDA, CDR2 SQIVND (reference sequence). The CDR3 sequence is 14 residues long. The CDR3 is CASTETEPSYGYTF. The CDR3 DNA sequence: TGTGCCAGTACCGAGACTGAGCCTTCCTATGGCTACACCTTC.

This clone occurred once. The chain couples TRBV6-2 or TRBV6-3 to TRBJ2-1; 11 bases are shared with TRBD2. The CDR3 covers 16 residues. Germline CDR1 and CDR2: MNHEY and SVGEGT. V lost 5 bases and J lost 4; bases outside the gene matches: 7. CDR3 nucleotide sequence: TGTGCCAGCAGTCCACAGACTAGCGGGGATTACAATGAGCAGTTCTTC. This gives the protein CASSPQTSGDYNEQFF.

The chain links TRBV7-9 to TRBJ1-2; D remains ambiguous. Trimming shortened V by 7 bases and J by 5 bases, and 11 bases separated the two germline ends. CDR1 is SEHNR, CDR2 FQNEAQ, per germline (reference sequence). The CDR3 totals 12 residues. The CDR3 sequence: CASTSGDYGYTF. The CDR3 DNA sequence: TGTGCCAGCACCTCCGGGGATTATGGCTACACCTTC. The full variable domain, completed using reference TRBV7-9 and TRBJ1-2, is DTGVSQNPRHKITKRGQNVTFRCDPISEHNRLYWYRQTLGQGPEFLTYFQNEAQLEKSRLLSDRFSAERPKGSFSTLEIQRTEQGDSAMYLCASTSGDYGYTFGSGTRLTVV.

This clone has just one count. The gene calls are TRBV7-9 and TRBJ1-4, with 9 nucleotides matching TRBD1. Germline V gives CDR1 SEHNR, CDR2 FQNEAQ (reference sequence). CDR3 size: 16 residues. V was clipped by 5 bases and J by 6 bases; unmatched bases: 10. The CDR3 region is CASSAAVTGGHEKLFF. As DNA, the CDR3 is TGTGCCAGCAGCGCAGCTGTAACAGGGGGCCATGAAAAACTGTTTTTT.

This clone came up a few times. The chain combines TRBV19 with TRBJ1-5; possible D gene TRBD1, 6 bases. The CDR3 contains 16 residues. Trimming removed 5 bases from V and 1 base from J, with 15 bases in between. Germline V lookup: CDR1 LNHDA, CDR2 SQIVND (reference sequence). The CDR3 bases are TGTGCCAGTAGTCCGATGACAGGTTCCAGCAATCAGCCCCAGCATTTT. This translates into CASSPMTGSSNQPQHF.

This clone showed up just once. V gene TRBV7-2 combines with J gene TRBJ1-2; TRBD1 is a possible D gene (5 bases). The CDR3 has 14 residues. V lost 5 bases and J lost 5, with 15 bases in between. Germline CDR1 SGHTA, CDR2 FQGNSA. The CDR3 DNA reads as TGTGCCAGCAGCCTTTATGGAGGGGAGTATGGCTACACCTTC. It encodes CASSLYGGEYGYTF.

This chain links TRBV4-3 with TRBJ2-3; 10 bases align to TRBD2. V shed 1 base, J shed 4 bases, and the junction held 5 bases outside the gene matches. The CDR3 covers 16 residues. From germline, CDR1 is LGHNA and CDR2 YSLEER. In DNA, the CDR3 is TGCGCCAGCAGCCAAGGGGCTAGCGGGAGTGCAGATACGCAGTATTTT. Its translation is CASSQGASGSADTQYF.

The chain employs TRBV5-4 and TRBJ1-5; D remains ambiguous. Trimming left V 5 bases short and J 7 bases short, with 13 bases between. The CDR3 is 13 amino acids. CDR1 is SGHNT and CDR2 is YYREEE in the germline V gene (reference sequence). The CDR3 bases are TGTGCCAGCAGTGAGGGAAATTGGCAGCCCCAGCATTTT. Its translation is CASSEGNWQPQHF.

This chain links TRBV7-3 with TRBJ2-3; 9 nucleotides agree with TRBD1. CDR1 is SGHTA, CDR2 FQGTGA, per germline. Trimming cost V 4 bases and J 6 bases; bases outside gene matches: 11. This CDR3 contains 16 residues. CDR3 amino acids: CASSSSAGTGWDTQYF. The CDR3 DNA sequence: TGTGCCAGCAGCTCCTCCGCCGGGACAGGGTGGGATACGCAGTATTTT. Using reference TRBV7-3 and TRBJ2-3 for the parts outside the CDR3, the full variable domain is GAGVSQTPSNKVTEKGKYVELRCDPISGHTALYWYRQSLGQGPEFLIYFQGTGAADDSGLPNDRFFAVRPEGSVSTLKIQRTERGDSAVYLCASSSSAGTGWDTQYFGPGTRLTVL.

The J gene is TRBJ2-2, the V gene TRBV7-9; D uncertain. Trimming stripped 1 base from V and 0 bases from J, with 9 bases between. Per the germline V gene, CDR1 is SEHNR and CDR2 is FQNEAQ (reference sequence). The CDR3 is 16 amino acids. The DNA of the CDR3 is TGTGCCAGCAGCTTAGGTACAATGGCGAACACCGGGGAGCTGTTTTTT. Protein product: CASSLGTMANTGELFF. Full variable domain (remainder filled in from reference TRBV7-9 and TRBJ2-2): DTGVSQNPRHKITKRGQNVTFRCDPISEHNRLYWYRQTLGQGPEFLTYFQNEAQLEKSRLLSDRFSAERPKGSFSTLEIQRTEQGDSAMYLCASSLGTMANTGELFFGEGSRLTVL.

CDR3 DNA: TGTGCCAGCAGCTTGGGAACATGGGGGGACGGAACCATATATTTT. Translation gives CASSLGTWGDGTIYF. This rearrangement joins TRBV7-9 to TRBJ1-3; D is perhaps TRBD1 (5 bases). The V and J ends lost 3 bases and 10 bases respectively, with 19 bases between them. This CDR3 contains 15 residues. CDR1 and CDR2 (germline): SEHNR, FQNEAQ (reference sequence).

This sequence joins TRBV7-3 and TRBJ2-1; D may be TRBD2 (6 bases). The germline V gene has CDR1 SGHTA and CDR2 FQGTGA. This CDR3 has 14 residues. V was trimmed by 0 bases and J by 10 bases, leaving 13 bases between them. CDR3 protein: CASSLTGGDPEQFF. CDR3 sequence (DNA): TGTGCCAGCAGCTTAACGGGCGGGGACCCAGAGCAGTTCTTC.

The chain is built from TRBV7-9 and TRBJ1-1, with 7 positions matching TRBD1. There are 16 residues in the CDR3. Germline V CDR1 and CDR2: SEHNR, FQNEAQ (reference sequence). V shed 5 bases, J shed 5 bases, and the junction held 14 bases outside the gene matches. CDR3: CASSMTGMTVDTEAFF. The DNA for the CDR3 is TGTGCCAGCAGCATGACAGGGATGACGGTGGATACTGAAGCTTTCTTT.

The chain carries TRBV5-1 and TRBJ2-1, with 9 bases aligning to TRBD1. The CDR3 loop spans 14 amino acids. The V and J ends lost 4 bases and 5 bases, in that order; junction bases with no gene match: 4. The germline gives CDR1 SGHRS, CDR2 YFSETQ. The CDR3 bases are TGCGCCAGCAGCCCGACAGGGGGGGACAATGAGCAGTTCTTC. It encodes CASSPTGGDNEQFF.

The chain employs TRBV5-1 and TRBJ1-2, with a weak D call TRBD1 (5 bases). The germline V gene encodes CDR1 SGHRS and CDR2 YFSETQ. The V end was cut by 0 bases, the J end by 4 bases, with 10 bases between. The CDR3 is made up of 14 amino acids. The CDR3 region is CASSLGGGTYGYTF. CDR3 coding DNA: TGCGCCAGCAGCTTGGGCGGGGGAACCTATGGCTACACCTTC. The complete variable domain, with remaining parts taken from reference TRBV5-1 and TRBJ1-2, reads KAGVTQTPRYLIKTRGQQVTLSCSPISGHRSVSWYQQTPGQGLQFLFEYFSETQRNKGNFPGRFSGRQFSNSRSEMNVSTLELGDSALYLCASSLGGGTYGYTFGSGTRLTVV.